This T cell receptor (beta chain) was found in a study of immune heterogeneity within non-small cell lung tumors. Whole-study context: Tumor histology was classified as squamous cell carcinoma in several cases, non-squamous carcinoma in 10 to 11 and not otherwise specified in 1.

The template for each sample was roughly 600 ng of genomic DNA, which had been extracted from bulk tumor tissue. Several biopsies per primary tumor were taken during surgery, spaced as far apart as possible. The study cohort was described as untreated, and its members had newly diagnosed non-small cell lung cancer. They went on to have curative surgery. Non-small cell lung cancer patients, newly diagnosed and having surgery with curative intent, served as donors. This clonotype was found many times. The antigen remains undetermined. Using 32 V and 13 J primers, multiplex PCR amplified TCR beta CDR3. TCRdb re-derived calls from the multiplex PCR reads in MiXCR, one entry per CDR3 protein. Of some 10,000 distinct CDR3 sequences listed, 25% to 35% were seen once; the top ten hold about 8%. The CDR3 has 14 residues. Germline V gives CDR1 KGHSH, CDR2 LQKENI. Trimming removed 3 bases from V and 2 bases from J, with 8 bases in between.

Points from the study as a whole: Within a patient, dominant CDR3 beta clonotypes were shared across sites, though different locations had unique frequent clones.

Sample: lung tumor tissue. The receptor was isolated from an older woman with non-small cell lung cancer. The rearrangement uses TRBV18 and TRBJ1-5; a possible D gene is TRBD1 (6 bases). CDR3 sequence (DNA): TGTGCCAGCTCACCGGACAGTGGCAATCAGCCCCAGCATTTT. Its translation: CASSPDSGNQPQHF.